The entry below gives a single T cell receptor beta chain sequence along with its context. The data were taken from a study of blood T cell repertoires in COVID-19. Generated by immunoSEQ multiplex PCR, the TCRdb table keeps only in-frame clones and is missing some. The repertoire holds 95,000 to 120,000 clones, with less than 75% as singletons. The sequenced sample consisted of peripheral blood. This clonotype was sampled from a woman aged 40 to 55 with acute or convalescent COVID-19.

The CDR3 nucleotides are TGTGCCAGCAGGGGGACAGTTATCGGCAATCAGCCCCAGCATTTT. It encodes CASRGTVIGNQPQHF. The chain carries TRBV2 and TRBJ1-5; 7 nucleotides agree with TRBD1. J gave up 2 bases and V 6 bases, and 7 bases lay outside the gene matches. The CDR3 runs 15 residues. Germline loops: CDR1 SNHLY, CDR2 FYNNEI.